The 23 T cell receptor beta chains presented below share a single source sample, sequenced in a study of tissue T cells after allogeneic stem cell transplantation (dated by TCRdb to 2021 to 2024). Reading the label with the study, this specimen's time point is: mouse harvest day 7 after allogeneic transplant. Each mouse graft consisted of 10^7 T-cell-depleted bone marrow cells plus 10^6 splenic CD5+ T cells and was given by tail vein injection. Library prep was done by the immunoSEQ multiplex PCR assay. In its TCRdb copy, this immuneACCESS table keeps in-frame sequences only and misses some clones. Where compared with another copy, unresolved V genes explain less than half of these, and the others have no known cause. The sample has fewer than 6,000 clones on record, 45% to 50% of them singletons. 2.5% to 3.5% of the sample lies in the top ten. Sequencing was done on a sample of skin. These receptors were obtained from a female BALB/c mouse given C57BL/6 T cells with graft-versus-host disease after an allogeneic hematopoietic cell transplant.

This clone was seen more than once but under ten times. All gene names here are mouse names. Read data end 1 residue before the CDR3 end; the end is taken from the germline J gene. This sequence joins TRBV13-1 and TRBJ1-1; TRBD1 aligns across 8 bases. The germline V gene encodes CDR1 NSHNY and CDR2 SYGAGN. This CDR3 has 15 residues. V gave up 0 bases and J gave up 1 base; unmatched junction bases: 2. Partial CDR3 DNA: TGTGCCAGCAGTGATGCAGGGACAGGGAACACAGAAGTCTTC. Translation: CASSDAGTGNTEVF. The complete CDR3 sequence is CASSDAGTGNTEVFF.

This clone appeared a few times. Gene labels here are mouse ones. The covered CDR3 bases are TGTGCCAGCAGCTTAGATGGGGTCTATGCTGAGCAGTTC. Residues: CASSLDGVYAEQF. The full-length CDR3 reads as CASSLDGVYAEQFF. The rearrangement joins TRBV3 to TRBJ2-1; tentative D call: TRBD2 (5 bases). The read is 1 residue too short to cover the CDR3 end, so that end is filled in from the germline J gene. CDR3 length: 14 amino acids. Germline lookup yields CDR1 SNHLY and CDR2 FYNGKV (reference sequence). V was clipped by 1 base and J by 3 bases, with 7 bases between them. Supplemented by reference TRBV3 and TRBJ2-1, the full variable domain reads GPKVLQIPSHQIIDMGQMVTLNCDPVSNHLYFYWYKQILGQQMEFLVNFYNGKVMEKSKLFKDQFSVERPDGSYFTLKIQPTALEDSAVYFCASSLDGVYAEQFFGPGTRLTVL.

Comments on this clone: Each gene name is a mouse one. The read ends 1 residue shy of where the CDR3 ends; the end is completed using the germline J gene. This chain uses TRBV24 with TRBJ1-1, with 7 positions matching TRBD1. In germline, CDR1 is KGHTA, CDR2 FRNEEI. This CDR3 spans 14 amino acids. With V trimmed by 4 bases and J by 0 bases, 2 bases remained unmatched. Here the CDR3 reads CASSPRGANTEVFF. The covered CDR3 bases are TGTGCCAGCAGTCCCAGGGGGGCAAACACAGAAGTCTTC.

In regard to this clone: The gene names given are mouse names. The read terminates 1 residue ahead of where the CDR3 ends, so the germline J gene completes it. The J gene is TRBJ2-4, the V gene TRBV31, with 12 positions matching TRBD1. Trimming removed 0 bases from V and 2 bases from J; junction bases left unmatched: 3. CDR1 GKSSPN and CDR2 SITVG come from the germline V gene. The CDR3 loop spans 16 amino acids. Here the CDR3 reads CAWSLGTGGFQNTLYF. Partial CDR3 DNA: TGTGCCTGGAGTCTGGGGACAGGGGGCTTTCAAAACACCTTGTAC.

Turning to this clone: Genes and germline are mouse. The CDR3 bases that were read are TGTGCCAGCAGTCTGGGGACACCCAACGAAAGATTATTT. It is translated as CASSLGTPNERLF. The complete CDR3 sequence is CASSLGTPNERLFF. The rearrangement links TRBV26 to TRBJ1-4; D may be TRBD1 (6 bases). Sequencing ends 1 residue short of the CDR3 end; the germline J gene provides the rest. Trimming took off 2 bases at V and 3 bases at J, with 7 bases between the two ends. The CDR3 covers 14 residues. The germline CDR1 and CDR2 sequences are KGHPV and FQNQEV (reference sequence).

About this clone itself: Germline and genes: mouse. The CDR3 bases that were read are TGCTCCAGCAGTCAATCATTGACTGGGATCTATGAACAGTAC. Translated, it gives CSSSQSLTGIYEQY. The entire CDR3 protein reads CSSSQSLTGIYEQYF. The chain joins TRBV23 to TRBJ2-7; TRBD2 reflects the table's D call only, with no check against the DNA. The read terminates 1 residue ahead of where the CDR3 ends, so the germline J gene completes it. Per germline, CDR1 KGHTA and CDR2 FQNQQP. There are 15 residues in the CDR3.

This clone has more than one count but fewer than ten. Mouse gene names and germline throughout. This chain's CDR3 is CASSLEDNYAEQFF. The DNA read from the CDR3 is TGTGCCAGCTCTCTCGAGGATAACTATGCTGAGCAGTTC. The chain links TRBV12-1 to TRBJ2-1, with D uncertain. The read ends 1 residue shy of where the CDR3 ends; the end is completed using the germline J gene. The ends were cut back, 0 bases at V and 0 bases at J, with 5 bases in the middle. The CDR3 spans 14 residues. Germline CDR1 SGHSN, CDR2 HYEKVE.

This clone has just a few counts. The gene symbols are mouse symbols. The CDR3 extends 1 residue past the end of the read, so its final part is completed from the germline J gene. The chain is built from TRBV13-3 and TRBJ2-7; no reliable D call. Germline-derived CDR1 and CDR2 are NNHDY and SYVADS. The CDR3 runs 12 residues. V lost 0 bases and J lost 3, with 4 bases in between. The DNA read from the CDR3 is TGTGCCAGCAGTGATGCCCTCTATGAACAGTAC. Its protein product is CASSDALYEQY. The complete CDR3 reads CASSDALYEQYF.

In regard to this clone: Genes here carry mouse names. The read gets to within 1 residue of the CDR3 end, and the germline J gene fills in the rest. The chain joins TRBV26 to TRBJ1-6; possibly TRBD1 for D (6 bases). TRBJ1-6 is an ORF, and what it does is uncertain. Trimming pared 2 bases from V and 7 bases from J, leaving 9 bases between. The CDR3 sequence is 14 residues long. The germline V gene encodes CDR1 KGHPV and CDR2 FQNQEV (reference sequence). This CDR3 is CASSLTGWNSPLYF. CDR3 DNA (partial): TGTGCCAGCAGTCTGACAGGGTGGAATTCGCCCCTCTAC.

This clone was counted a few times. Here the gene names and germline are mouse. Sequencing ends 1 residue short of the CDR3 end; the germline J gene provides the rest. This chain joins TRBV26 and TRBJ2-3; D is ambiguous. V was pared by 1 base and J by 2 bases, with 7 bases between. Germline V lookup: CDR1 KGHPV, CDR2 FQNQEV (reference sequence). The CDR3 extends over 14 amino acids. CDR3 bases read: TGTGCCAGCAGTCTGTTTCAGTCTGCAGAAACGCTGTAT. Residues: CASSLFQSAETLY. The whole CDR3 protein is CASSLFQSAETLYF.

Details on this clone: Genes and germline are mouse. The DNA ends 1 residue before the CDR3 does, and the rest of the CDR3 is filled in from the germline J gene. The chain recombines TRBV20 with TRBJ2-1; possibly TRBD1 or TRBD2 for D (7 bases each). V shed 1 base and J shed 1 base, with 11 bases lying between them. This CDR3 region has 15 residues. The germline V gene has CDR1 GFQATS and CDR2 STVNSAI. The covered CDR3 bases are TGTGGTGCTAGGGTTCAGGGGGGGAACTATGCTGAGCAGTTC. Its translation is CGARVQGGNYAEQF. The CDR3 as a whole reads CGARVQGGNYAEQFF.

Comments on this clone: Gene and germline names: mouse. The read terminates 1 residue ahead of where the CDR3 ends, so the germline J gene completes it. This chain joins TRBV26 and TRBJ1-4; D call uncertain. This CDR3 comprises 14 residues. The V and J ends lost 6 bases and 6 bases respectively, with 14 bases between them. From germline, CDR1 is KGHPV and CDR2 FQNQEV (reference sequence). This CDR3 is CASRPTGRDERLFF. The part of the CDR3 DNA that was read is TGTGCCAGCAGACCGACGGGGAGGGACGAAAGATTATTT.

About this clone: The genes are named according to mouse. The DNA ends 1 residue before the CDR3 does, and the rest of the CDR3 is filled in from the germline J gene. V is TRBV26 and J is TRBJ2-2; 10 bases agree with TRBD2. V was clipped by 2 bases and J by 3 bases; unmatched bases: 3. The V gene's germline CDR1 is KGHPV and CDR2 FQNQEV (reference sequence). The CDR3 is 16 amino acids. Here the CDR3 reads CASSLGDWGYTGQLYF. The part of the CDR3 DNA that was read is TGTGCCAGCAGTCTGGGGGACTGGGGTTACACCGGGCAGCTCTAC.

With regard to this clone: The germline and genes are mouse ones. The CDR3 spells CASAAGEDSDYTF. The sequenced part of the CDR3 DNA is TGTGCCAGCGCCGCAGGGGAGGACTCCGACTACACC. The chain couples TRBV13-1 to TRBJ1-2; D may be TRBD1 (6 bases). The read finishes 1 residue shy of the CDR3 end, and the germline J gene is used to complete it. In germline, CDR1 is NSHNY, CDR2 SYGAGN. The CDR3 runs 13 residues. V dropped 7 bases and J dropped 3 bases, with 13 bases sitting between them.

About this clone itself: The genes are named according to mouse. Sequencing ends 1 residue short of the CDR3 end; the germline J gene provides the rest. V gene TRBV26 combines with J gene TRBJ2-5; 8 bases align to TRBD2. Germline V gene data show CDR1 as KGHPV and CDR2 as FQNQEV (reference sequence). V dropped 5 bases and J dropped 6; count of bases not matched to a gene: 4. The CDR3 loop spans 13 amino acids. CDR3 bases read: TGTGCCAGCAGTGGGGACTGGAGGGACACCCAGTAC. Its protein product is CASSGDWRDTQY. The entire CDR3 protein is CASSGDWRDTQYF.

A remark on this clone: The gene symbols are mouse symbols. The CDR3 bases that were read are TGTGCCAGCAGTGATCCGCCCTCCGAAAGATTATTT. Protein sequence: CASSDPPSERLF. The complete CDR3 sequence is CASSDPPSERLFF. The chain joins TRBV13-3 to TRBJ1-4; D unclear. The CDR3 goes on 1 residue after the read ends, and that part is filled in from the germline J gene. CDR1 is NNHDY and CDR2 is SYVADS in the germline V gene. This CDR3 has 13 amino acids. V lost 1 base to trimming and J lost 7 bases, with 8 bases between them.

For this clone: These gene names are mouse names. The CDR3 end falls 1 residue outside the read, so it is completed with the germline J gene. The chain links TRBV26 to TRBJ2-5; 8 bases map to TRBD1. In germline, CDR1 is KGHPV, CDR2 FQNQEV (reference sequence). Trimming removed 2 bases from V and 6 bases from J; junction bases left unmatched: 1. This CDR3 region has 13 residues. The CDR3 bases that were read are TGTGCCAGCAGTCTGGACAGGGGTGACACCCAGTAC. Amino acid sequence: CASSLDRGDTQY. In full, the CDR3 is CASSLDRGDTQYF.

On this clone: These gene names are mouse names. The chain's CDR3 is CASSLVLGPLYF. Incomplete CDR3 DNA: TGTGCTAGCAGTTTAGTCTTAGGACCGCTCTAT. This sequence joins TRBV29 and TRBJ1-3; D not resolved. The CDR3 goes on 1 residue after the read ends, and that part is filled in from the germline J gene. The CDR3 has 12 residues. Looked up from germline, CDR1 is MSHET and CDR2 is SYDVDS. Trimming took off 2 bases at V and 11 bases at J, with 10 bases between the two ends. Variable domain in full (rest from reference TRBV29 and TRBJ1-3): DMKVTQMPRYLIKRMGENVLLECGQDMSHETMYWYRQDPGLGLQLIYISYDVDSNSEGDIPKGYRVSRKKREHFSLILDSAKTNQTSVYFCASSLVLGPLYFGEGSRLIVV.

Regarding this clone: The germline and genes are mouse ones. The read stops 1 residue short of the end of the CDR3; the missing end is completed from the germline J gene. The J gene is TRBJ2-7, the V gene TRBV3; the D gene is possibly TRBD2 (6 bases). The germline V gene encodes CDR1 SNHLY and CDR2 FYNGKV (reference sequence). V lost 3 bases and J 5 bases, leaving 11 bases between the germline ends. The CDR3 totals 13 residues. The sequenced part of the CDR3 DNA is TGTGCCAGCAGCTTTTGGGGGATGGATGAACAGTAC. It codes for CASSFWGMDEQY. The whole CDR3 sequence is CASSFWGMDEQYF.

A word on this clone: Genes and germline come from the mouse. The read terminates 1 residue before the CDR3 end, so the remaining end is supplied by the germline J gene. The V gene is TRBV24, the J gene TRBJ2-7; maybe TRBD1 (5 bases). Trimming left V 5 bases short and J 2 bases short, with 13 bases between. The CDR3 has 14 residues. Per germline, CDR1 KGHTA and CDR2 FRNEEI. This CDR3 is CASSIGGHPYEQYF. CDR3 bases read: TGTGCCAGCAGTATAGGAGGACACCCCTATGAACAGTAC.

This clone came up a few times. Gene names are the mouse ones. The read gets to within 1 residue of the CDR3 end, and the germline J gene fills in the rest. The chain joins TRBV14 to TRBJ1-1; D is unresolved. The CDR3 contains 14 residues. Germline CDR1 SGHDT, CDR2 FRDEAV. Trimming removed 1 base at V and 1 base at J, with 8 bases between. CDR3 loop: CASSFGGKNTEVFF. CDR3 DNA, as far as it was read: TGTGCCAGCAGTTTCGGCGGAAAAAACACAGAAGTCTTC.

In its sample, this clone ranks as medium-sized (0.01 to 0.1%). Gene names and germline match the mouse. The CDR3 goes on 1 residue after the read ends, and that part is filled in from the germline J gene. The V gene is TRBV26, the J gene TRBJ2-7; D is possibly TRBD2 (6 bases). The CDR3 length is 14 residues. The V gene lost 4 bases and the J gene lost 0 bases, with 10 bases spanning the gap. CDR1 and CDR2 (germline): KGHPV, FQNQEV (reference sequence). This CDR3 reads CASSRLGSSYEQYF. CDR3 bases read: TGTGCCAGCAGTCGTCTGGGGAGCTCCTATGAACAGTAC.

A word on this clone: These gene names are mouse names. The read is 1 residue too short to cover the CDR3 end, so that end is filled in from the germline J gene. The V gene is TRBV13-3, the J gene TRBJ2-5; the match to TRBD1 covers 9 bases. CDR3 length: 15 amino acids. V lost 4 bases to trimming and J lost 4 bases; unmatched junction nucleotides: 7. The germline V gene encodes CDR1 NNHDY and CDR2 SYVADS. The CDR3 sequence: CASSPSGTGKDTQYF. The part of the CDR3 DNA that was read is TGTGCCAGCAGTCCCTCCGGGACAGGGAAAGACACCCAGTAC.